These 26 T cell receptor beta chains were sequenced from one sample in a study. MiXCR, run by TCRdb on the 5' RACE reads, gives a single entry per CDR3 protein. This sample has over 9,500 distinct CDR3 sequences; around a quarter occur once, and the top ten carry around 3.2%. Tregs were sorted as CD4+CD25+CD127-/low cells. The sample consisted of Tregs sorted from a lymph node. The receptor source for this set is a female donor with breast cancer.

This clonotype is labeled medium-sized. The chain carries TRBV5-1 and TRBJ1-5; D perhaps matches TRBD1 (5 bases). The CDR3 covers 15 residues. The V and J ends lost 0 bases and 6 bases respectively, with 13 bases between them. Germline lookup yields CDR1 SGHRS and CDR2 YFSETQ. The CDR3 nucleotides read TGCGCCAGCAGCTTGGAAGGCAGGGTTAGTCAGCCCCAGCATTTT. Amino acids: CASSLEGRVSQPQHF.

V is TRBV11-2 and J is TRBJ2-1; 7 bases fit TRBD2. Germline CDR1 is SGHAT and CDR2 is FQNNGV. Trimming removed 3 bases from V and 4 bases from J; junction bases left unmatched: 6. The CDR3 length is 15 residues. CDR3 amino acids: CASSLGGSGYNEQFF. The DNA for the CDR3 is TGTGCCAGCAGCTTGGGGGGTAGCGGGTACAATGAGCAGTTCTTC.

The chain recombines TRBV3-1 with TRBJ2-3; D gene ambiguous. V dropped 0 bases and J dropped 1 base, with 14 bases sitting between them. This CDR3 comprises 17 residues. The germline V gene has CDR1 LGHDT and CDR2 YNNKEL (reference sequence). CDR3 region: CASSQDLPGSRTDTQYF. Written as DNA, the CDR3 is TGTGCCAGCAGCCAAGATCTGCCCGGCTCCCGCACAGATACGCAGTATTTT.

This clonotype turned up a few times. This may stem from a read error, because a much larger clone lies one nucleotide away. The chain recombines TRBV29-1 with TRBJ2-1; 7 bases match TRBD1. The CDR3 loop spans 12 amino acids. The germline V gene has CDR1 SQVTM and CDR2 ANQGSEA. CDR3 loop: CSAGTANNGQFF. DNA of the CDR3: TGCAGCGCCGGGACAGCTAACAATGGGCAGTTCTTC.

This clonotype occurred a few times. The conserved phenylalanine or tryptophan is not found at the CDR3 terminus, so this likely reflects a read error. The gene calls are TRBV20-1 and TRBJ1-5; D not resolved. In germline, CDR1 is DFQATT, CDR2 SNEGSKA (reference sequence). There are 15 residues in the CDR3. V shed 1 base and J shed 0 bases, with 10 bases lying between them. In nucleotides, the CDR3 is TGCAGTGCTAGAGGGATAGACTATAGCAATCAGCCCCAGCATTCT. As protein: CSARGIDYSNQPQHS.

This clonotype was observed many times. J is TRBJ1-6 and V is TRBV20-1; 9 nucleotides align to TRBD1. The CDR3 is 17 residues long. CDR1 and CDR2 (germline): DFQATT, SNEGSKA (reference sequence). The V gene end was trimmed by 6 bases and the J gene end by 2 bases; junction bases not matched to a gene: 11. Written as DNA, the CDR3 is TGCAGTGCGGGGGACAGGGAGACGCGACCCTATAATTCACCCCTCCACTTT. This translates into CSAGDRETRPYNSPLHF.

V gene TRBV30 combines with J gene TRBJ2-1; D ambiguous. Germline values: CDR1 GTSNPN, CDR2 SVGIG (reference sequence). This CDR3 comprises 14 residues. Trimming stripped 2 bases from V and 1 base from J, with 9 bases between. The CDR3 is CAWSLTGSYNEQFF. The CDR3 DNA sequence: TGTGCCTGGAGTTTAACGGGTTCCTACAATGAGCAGTTCTTC.

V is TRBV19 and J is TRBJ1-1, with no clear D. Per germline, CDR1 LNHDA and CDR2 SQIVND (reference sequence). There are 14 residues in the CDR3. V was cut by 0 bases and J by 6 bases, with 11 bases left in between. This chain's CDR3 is CASSIDSENSEAFF. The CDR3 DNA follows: TGTGCCAGTAGTATAGATTCGGAGAATTCTGAAGCTTTCTTT. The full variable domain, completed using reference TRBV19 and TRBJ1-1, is DGGITQSPKYLFRKEGQNVTLSCEQNLNHDAMYWYRQDPGQGLRLIYYSQIVNDFQKGDIAEGYSVSREKKESFPLTVTSAQKNPTAFYLCASSIDSENSEAFFGQGTRLTVV.

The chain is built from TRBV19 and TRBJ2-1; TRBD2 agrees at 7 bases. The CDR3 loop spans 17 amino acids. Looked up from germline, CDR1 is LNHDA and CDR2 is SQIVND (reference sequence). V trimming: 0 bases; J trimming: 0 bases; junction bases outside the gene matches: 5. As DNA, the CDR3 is TGTGCCAGTAGTATAGATCACGGGAGGAGCTCCTACAATGAGCAGTTCTTC. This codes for CASSIDHGRSSYNEQFF.

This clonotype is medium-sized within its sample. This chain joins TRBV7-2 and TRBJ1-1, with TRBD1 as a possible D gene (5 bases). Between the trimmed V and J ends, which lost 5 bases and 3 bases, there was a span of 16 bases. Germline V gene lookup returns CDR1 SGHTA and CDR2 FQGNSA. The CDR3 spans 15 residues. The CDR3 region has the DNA TGTGCCAGCAGCCTCCGGGTGGGGCAAGACACTGAAGCTTTCTTT. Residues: CASSLRVGQDTEAFF.

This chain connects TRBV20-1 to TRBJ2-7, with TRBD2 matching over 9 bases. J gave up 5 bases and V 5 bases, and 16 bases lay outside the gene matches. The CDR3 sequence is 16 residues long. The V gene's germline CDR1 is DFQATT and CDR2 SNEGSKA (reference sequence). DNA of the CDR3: TGCAGTGCTGATTTGGGGGCACTAGCGGGTCTCCACGAGCAGTACTTC. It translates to CSADLGALAGLHEQYF.

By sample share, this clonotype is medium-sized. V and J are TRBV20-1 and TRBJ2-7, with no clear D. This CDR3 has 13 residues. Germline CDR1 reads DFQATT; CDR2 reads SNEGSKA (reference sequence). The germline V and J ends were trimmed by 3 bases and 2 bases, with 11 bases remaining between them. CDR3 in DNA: TGCAGTGCTAGGTATCCAGCCACCTACGAGCAGTACTTC. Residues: CSARYPATYEQYF.

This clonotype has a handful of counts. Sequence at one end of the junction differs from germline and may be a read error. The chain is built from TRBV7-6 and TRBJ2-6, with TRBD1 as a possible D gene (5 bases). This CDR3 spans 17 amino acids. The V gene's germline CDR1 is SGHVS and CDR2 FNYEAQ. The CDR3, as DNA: TGTACCAGCAGCCTCTTTCGACAGCGCTCAGGGGCCAACGTCCTGACTTTC. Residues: CTSSLFRQRSGANVLTF.

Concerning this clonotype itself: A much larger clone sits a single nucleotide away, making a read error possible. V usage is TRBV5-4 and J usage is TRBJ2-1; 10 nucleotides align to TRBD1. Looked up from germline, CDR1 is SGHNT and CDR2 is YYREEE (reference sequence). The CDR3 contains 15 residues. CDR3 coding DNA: TGTGCCAGCAGCCCCGGGACAGGGGTTTACAATGAGCAGTCCTTC. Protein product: CASSPGTGVYNEQSF.

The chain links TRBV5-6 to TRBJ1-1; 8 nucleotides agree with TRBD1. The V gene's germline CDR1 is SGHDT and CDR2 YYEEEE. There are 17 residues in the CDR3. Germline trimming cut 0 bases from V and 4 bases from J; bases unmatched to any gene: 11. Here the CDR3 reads CASSLVASQGVLTEAFF. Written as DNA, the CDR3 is TGTGCCAGCAGCTTGGTCGCTTCACAGGGGGTGCTCACTGAAGCTTTCTTT.

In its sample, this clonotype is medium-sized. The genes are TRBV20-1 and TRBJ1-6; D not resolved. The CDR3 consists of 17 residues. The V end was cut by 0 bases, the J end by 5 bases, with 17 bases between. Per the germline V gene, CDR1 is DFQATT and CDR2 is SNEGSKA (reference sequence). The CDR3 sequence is CSARDPDPRGDNSPLHF. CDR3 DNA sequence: TGCAGTGCTAGAGATCCGGACCCTCGTGGGGATAATTCACCCCTCCACTTT.

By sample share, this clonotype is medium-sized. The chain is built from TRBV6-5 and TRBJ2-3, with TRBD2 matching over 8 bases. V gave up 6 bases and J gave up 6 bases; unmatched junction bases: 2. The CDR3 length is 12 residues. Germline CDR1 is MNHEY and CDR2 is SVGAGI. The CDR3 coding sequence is TGTGCCAGCAGCCGCGGGGGGGATACGCAGTATTTT. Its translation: CASSRGGDTQYF.

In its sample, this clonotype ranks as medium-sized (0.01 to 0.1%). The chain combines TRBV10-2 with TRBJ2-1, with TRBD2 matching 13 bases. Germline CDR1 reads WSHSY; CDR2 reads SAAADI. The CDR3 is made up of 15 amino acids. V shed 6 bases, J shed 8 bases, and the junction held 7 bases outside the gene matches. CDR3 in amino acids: CASSYGLAGDYEQFF. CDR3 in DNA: TGCGCCAGCAGCTACGGACTAGCGGGAGACTATGAGCAGTTCTTC.

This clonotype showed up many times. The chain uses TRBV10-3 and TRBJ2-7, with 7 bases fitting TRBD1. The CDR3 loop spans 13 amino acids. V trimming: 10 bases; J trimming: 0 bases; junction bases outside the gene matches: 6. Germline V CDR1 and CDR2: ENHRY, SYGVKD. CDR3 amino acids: CATGTASSYEQYF. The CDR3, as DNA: TGTGCCACCGGGACAGCAAGCTCCTACGAGCAGTACTTC.

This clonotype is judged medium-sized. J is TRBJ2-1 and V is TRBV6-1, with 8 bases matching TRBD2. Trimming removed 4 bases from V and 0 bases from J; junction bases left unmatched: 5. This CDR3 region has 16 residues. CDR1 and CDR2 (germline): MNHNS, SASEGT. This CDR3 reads CASSGHSGDSYNEQFF. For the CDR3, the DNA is TGTGCCAGCAGTGGGCATAGCGGGGACTCCTACAATGAGCAGTTCTTC.

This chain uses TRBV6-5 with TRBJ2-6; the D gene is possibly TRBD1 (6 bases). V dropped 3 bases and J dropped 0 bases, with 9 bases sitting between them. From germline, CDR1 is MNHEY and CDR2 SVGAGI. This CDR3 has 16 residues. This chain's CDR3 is CASSYGQPSGANVLTF. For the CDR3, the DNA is TGTGCCAGCAGTTATGGACAGCCCTCTGGGGCCAACGTCCTGACTTTC.

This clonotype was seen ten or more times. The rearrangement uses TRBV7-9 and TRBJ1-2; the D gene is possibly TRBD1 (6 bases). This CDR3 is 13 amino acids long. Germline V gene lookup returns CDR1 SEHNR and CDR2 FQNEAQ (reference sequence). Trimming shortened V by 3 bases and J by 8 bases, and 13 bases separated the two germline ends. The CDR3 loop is CASSFGGAGGYTF. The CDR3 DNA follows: TGTGCCAGCAGCTTCGGGGGGGCCGGGGGCTACACCTTC.

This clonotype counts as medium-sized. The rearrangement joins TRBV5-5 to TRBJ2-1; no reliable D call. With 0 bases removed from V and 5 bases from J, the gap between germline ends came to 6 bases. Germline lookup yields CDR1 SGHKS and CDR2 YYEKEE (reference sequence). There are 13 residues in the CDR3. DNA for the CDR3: TGTGCCAGCAGCTTGGATCTAGACAATGAGCAGTTCTTC. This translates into CASSLDLDNEQFF.

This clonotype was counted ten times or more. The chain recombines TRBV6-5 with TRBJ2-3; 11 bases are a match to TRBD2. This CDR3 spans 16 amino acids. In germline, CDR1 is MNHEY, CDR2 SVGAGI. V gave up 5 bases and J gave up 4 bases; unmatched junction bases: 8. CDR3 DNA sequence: TGTGCCAGCAGTACGCCACTAGCGGGAGTTGCAGATACGCAGTATTTT. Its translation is CASSTPLAGVADTQYF.

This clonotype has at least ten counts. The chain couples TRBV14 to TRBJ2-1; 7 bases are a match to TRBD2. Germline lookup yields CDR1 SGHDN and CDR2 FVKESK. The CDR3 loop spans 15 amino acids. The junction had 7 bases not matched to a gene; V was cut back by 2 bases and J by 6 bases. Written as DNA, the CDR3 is TGTGCCAGCAGCCAACTGGGCGGGAGCATCAATGAGCAGTTCTTC. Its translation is CASSQLGGSINEQFF.

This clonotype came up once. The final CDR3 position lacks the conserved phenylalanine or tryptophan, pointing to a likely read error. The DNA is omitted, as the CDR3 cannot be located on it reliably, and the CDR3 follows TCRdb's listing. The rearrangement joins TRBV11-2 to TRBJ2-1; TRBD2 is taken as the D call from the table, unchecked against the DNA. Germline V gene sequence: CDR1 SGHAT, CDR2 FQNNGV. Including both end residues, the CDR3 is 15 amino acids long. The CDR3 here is CASSYGTSGNNEQLL.